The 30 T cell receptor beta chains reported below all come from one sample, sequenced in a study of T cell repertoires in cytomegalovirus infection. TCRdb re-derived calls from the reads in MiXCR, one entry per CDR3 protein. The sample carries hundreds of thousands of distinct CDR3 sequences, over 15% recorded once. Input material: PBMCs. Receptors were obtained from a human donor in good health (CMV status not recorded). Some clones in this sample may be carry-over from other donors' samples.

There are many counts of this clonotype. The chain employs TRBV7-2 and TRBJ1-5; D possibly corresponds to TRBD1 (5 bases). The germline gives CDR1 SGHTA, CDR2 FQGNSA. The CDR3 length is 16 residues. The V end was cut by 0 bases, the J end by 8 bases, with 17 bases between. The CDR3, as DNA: TGTGCCAGCAGCTTAGCGGGACTCTCAGGAGTTGAGCCCCAGCATTTT. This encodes CASSLAGLSGVEPQHF. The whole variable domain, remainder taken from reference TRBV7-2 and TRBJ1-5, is GAGVSQSPSNKVTEKGKDVELRCDPISGHTALYWYRQSLGQGLEFLIYFQGNSAPDKSGLPSDRFSAERTGGSVSTLTIQRTQQEDSAVYLCASSLAGLSGVEPQHFGDGTRLSIL.

The CDR3: CASSERLAGTPRTDTQYF. CDR3 in DNA: TGTGCCAGCAGTGAAAGACTAGCGGGAACCCCACGCACAGATACGCAGTATTTT. V gene TRBV6-1 combines with J gene TRBJ2-3; 11 positions match TRBD2. With 2 bases clipped from V and 1 base from J, the junction kept 8 bases outside the gene matches. Germline values: CDR1 MNHNS, CDR2 SASEGT. This CDR3 has 18 residues.

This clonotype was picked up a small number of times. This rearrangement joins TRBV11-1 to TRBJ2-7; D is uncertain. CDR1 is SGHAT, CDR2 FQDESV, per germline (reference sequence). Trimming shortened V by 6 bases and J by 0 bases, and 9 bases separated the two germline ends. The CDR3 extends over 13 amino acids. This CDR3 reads CASSLGDSYEQYF. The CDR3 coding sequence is TGTGCCAGCAGTTTGGGCGACTCCTACGAGCAGTACTTC.

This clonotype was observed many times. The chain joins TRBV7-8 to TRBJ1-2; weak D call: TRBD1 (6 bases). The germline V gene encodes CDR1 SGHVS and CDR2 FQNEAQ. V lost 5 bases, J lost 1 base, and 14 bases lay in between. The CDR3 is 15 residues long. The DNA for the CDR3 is TGTGCCAGCAGCGCATGGACAGCCAGTAACTATGGCTACACCTTC. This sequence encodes CASSAWTASNYGYTF. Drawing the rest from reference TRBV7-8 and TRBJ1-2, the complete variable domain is GAGVSQSPRYKVAKRGQDVALRCDPISGHVSLFWYQQALGQGPEFLTYFQNEAQLDKSGLPSDRFFAERPEGSVSTLKIQRTQQEDSAVYLCASSAWTASNYGYTFGSGTRLTVV.

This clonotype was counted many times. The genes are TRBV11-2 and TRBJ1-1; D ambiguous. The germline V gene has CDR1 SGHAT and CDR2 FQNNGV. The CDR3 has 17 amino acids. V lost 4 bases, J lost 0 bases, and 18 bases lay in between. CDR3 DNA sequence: TGTGCCAGCAGCTCCGTCTTCGGGGAAAGAATGAACACTGAAGCTTTCTTT. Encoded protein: CASSSVFGERMNTEAFF.

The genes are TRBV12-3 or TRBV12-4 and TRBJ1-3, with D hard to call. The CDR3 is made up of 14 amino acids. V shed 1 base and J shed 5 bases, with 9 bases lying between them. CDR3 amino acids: CASSLGPGRNTIYF. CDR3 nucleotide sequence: TGTGCCAGCAGTTTAGGCCCGGGGAGAAACACCATATATTTT.

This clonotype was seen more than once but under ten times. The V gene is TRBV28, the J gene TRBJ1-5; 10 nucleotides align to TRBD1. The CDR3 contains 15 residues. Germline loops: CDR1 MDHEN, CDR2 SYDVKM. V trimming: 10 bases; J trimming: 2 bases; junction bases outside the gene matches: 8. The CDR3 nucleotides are TGTGCCACCCGACAGGGGGCGCGGGGCAATCAGCCCCAGCATTTT. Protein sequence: CATRQGARGNQPQHF. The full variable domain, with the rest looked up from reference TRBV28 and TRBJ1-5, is DVKVTQSSRYLVKRTGEKVFLECVQDMDHENMFWYRQDPGLGLRLIYFSYDVKMKEKGDIPEGYSVSREKKERFSLILESASTNQTSMYLCATRQGARGNQPQHFGDGTRLSIL.

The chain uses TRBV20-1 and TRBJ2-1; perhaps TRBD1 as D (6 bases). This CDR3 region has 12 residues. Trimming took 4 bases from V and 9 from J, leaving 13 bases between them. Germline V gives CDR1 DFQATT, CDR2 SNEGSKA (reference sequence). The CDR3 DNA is TGCAGTGCTATCTTACAGGGTGCTGAGCAGTTCTTC. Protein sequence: CSAILQGAEQFF.

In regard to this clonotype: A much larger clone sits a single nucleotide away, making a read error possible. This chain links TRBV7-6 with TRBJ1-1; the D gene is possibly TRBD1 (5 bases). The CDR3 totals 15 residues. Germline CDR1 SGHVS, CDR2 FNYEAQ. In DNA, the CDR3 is TGTGCCAGCAGCCCGATTGGACATATGAACACTGAACCTTTCTTT. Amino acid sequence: CASSPIGHMNTEPFF.

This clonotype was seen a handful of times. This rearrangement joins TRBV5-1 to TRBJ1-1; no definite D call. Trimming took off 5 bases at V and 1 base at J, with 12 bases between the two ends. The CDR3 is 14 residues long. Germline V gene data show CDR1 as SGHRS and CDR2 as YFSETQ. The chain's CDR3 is CASSFSPRNTEAFF. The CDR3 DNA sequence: TGCGCCAGCAGTTTTTCTCCCCGGAACACTGAAGCTTTCTTT.

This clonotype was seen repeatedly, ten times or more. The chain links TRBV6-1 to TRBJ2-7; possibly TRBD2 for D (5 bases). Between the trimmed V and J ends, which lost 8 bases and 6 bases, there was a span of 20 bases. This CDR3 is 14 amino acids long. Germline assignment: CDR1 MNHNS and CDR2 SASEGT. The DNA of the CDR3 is TGTGCCAGCGCTAGGACTCCCCCCTTTGGCGAGCAGTACTTC. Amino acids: CASARTPPFGEQYF.

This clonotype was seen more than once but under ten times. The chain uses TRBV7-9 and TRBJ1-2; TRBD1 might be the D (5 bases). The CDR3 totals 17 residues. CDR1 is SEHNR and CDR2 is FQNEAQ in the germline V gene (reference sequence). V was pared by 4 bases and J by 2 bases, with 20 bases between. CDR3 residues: CASSYAGRQGLNYGYTF. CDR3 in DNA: TGTGCCAGCAGCTACGCGGGACGCCAAGGGCTCAACTATGGCTACACCTTC.

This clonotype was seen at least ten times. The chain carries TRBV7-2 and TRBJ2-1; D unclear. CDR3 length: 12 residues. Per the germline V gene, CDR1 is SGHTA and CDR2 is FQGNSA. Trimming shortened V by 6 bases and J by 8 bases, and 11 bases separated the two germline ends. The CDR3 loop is CASRLRSHEQFF. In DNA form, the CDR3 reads TGTGCCAGCAGACTGCGGTCCCATGAGCAGTTCTTC.

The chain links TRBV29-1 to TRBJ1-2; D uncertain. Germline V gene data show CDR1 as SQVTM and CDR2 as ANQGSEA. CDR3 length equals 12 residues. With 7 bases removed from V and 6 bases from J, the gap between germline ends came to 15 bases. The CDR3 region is CSGGTLADGYTF. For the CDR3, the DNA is TGCAGCGGGGGAACACTGGCGGATGGCTACACCTTC.

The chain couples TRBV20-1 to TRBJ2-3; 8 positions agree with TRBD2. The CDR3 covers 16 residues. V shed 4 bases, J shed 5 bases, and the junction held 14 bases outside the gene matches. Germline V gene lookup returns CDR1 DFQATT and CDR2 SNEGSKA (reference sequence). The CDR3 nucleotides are TGCAGTGCTATCGGTCTAGCGGGCGATAGAGGAGATACGCAGTATTTT. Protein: CSAIGLAGDRGDTQYF.

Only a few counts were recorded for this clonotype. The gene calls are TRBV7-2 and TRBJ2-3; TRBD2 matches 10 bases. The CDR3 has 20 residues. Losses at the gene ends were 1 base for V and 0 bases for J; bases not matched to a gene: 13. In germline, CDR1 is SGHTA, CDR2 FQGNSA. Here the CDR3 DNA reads TGTGCCAGCAGCTTAGTAGCGTCGGTAGCGGGGGGCTCTAGCACAGATACGCAGTATTTT. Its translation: CASSLVASVAGGSSTDTQYF. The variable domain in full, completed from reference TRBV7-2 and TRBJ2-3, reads GAGVSQSPSNKVTEKGKDVELRCDPISGHTALYWYRQSLGQGLEFLIYFQGNSAPDKSGLPSDRFSAERTGGSVSTLTIQRTQQEDSAVYLCASSLVASVAGGSSTDTQYFGPGTRLTVL.

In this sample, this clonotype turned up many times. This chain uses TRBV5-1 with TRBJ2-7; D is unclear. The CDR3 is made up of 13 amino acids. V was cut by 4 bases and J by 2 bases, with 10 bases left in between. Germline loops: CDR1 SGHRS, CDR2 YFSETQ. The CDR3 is CASSVGSAYEQYF. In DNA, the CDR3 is TGCGCCAGCAGCGTGGGGTCGGCCTACGAGCAGTACTTC.

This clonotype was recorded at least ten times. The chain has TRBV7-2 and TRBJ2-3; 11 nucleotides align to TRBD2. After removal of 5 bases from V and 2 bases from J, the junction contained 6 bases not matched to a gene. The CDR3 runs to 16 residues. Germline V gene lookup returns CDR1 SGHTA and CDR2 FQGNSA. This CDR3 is CASSRMTSGVTDTQYF. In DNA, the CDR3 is TGTGCCAGCAGCCGTATGACTAGCGGGGTCACAGATACGCAGTATTTT.

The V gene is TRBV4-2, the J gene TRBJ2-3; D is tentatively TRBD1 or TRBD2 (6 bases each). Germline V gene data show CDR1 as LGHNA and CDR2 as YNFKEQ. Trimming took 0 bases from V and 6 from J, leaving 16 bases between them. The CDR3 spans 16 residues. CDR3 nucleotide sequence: TGTGCCAGCAGCCAAGAGGTCGGGGGCTCTGGGGATACGCAGTATTTT. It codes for CASSQEVGGSGDTQYF.

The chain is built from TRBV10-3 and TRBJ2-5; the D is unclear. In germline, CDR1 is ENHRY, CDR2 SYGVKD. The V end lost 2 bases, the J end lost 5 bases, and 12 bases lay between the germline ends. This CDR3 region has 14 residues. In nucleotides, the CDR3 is TGTGCCATCAGTGAGGAAGAACGAAGGGAGACCCAGTACTTC. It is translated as CAISEEERRETQYF.

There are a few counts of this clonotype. The DNA for the CDR3 is TGTGCCTCAGGAGCGGGAGCCGAGGACGAGCAGTACTTC. This gives the protein CASGAGAEDEQYF. This rearrangement joins TRBV7-9 to TRBJ2-7; 8 positions match TRBD2. The germline gives CDR1 SEHNR, CDR2 FQNEAQ (reference sequence). V trimming: 11 bases; J trimming: 5 bases; junction bases outside the gene matches: 11. The CDR3 runs to 13 residues.

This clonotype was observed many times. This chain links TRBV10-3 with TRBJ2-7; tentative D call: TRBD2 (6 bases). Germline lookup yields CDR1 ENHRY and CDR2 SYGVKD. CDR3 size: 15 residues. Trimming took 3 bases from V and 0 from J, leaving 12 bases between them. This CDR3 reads CAISDSAEGSYEQYF. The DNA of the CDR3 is TGTGCCATCAGTGATTCGGCGGAGGGCTCCTACGAGCAGTACTTC.

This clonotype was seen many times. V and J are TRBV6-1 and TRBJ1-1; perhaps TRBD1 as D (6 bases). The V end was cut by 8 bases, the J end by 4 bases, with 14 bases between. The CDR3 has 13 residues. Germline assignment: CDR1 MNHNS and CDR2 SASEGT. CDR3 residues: CASRKGGSTEAFF. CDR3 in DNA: TGTGCCAGCCGCAAGGGGGGGAGCACTGAAGCTTTCTTT.

Here the CDR3 reads CASSQYLNTEAFF. For the CDR3, the DNA is TGTGCCAGCAGCCAATACCTGAACACTGAAGCTTTCTTT. This rearrangement joins TRBV7-2 to TRBJ1-1, with no clear D. V gave up 5 bases and J gave up 0 bases, with 7 bases separating them. Germline assignment: CDR1 SGHTA and CDR2 FQGNSA. The CDR3 covers 13 residues.

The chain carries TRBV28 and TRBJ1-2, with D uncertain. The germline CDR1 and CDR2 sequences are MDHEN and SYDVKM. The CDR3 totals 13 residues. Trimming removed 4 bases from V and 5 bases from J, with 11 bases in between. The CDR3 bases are TGTGCCAGCAGTTCTGCGGTCCGATATGGCTACACCTTC. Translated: CASSSAVRYGYTF.

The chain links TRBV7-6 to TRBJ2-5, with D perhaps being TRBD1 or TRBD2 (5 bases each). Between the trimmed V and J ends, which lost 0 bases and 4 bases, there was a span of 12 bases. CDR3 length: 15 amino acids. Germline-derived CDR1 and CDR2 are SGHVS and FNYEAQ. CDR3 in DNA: TGTGCCAGCAGCTTAGCGCGAGGGGTGGGAGAGACCCAGTACTTC. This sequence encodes CASSLARGVGETQYF.

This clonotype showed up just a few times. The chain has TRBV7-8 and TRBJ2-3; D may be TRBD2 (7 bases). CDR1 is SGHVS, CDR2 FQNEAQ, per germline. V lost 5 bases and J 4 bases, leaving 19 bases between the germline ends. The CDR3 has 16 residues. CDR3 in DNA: TGTGCCAGCAGCCGGAGGGGGGGTCGGTCCTCAGATACGCAGTATTTT. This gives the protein CASSRRGGRSSDTQYF.

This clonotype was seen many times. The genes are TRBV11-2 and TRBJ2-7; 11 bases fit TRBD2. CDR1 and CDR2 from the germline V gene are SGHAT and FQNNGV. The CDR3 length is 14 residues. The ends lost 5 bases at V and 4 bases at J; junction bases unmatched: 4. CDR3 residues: CASSKTSGTYEQYF. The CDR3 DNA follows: TGTGCCAGCAGCAAGACTAGCGGGACTTACGAGCAGTACTTC.

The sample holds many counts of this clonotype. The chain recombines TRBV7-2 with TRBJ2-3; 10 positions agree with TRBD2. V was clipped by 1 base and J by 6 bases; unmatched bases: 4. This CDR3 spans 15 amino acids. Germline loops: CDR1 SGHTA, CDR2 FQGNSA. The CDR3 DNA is TGTGCCAGCAGCTTAGACGGACTAGCGGTCGATACGCAGTATTTT. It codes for CASSLDGLAVDTQYF.

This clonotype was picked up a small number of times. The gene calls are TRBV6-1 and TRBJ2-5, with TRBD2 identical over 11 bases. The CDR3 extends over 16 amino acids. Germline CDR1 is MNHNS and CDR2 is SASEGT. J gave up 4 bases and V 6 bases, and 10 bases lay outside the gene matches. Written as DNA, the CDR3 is TGTGCCAGCAGCGCGCAGACTAGCGGGAATTCAGAGACCCAGTACTTC. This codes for CASSAQTSGNSETQYF.